The sequence of this T cell receptor beta chain was determined in a study of blood T cell repertoires in COVID-19. Study-level background: The cDNA or gDNA used as material had been derived from T cells, B-cell-depleted T cells, or PBMCs.

The CDR3 has 15 residues. The V end was cut by 5 bases, the J end by 1 base, with 14 bases between. The germline CDR1 and CDR2 sequences are MDHEN and SYDVKM. Participants were aged roughly 18 to 95 years, lived in 24 US areas, and enrolled virtually. Generated by immunoSEQ multiplex PCR, the TCRdb table keeps only in-frame clones and is missing some. The repertoire includes approximately 440,000 clones, about 90% of them detected once, and less than 0.75% sits in the top ten. Input material: PBMCs or T cells enriched from blood (not recorded which). The rearrangement uses TRBV28 and TRBJ1-1, with D tentatively TRBD1 (5 bases). This TCR derives from a man aged 18 to 29 who had recovered from COVID-19. The CDR3 loop is CASSAAGTENTEAFF. The CDR3 DNA is TGTGCCAGCAGTGCCGCCGGGACTGAGAACACTGAAGCTTTCTTT. Combining the CDR3 with reference TRBV28 and TRBJ1-1 gives the whole variable domain DVKVTQSSRYLVKRTGEKVFLECVQDMDHENMFWYRQDPGLGLRLIYFSYDVKMKEKGDIPEGYSVSREKKERFSLILESASTNQTSMYLCASSAAGTENTEAFFGQGTRLTVV.